This T cell receptor (beta chain) came from a study of esophageal squamous cell carcinoma under preoperative chemotherapy. TCRdb ran MiXCR on the PCR reads and lists one entry per CDR3 protein. The sample includes approximately 30,000 distinct CDR3 sequences, roughly 48% seen only once; the top ten take approximately 12%. Remarks on this clonotype: Antigen unknown.

Time point denoted: before preoperative PTX-NDP chemotherapy. Before surgery, patients were given preoperative paclitaxel-nedaplatin chemotherapy. Germline values: CDR1 MGHRA, CDR2 YSYEKL. CDR3 size: 13 residues. Findings and caveats of the study: After treatment, tumor-infiltrating lymphocytes apparently came partly from blood T cells. After chemotherapy, TCR diversity rose significantly in peripheral T cells but not in tumor-infiltrating lymphocytes.

The sample was collected from a patient given preoperative chemotherapy. The rearrangement links TRBV4-1 to TRBJ2-1; no definite D call. The J call may be in error: the DNA end matches TRBJ2-5 better. The origin of this receptor is a human donor with esophageal squamous cell carcinoma. The donor label of this sample is uncertain. In DNA form, the CDR3 reads TGCGCCAGCAGCCCGGCCGATAGAGAGACCCAGTACTTC. It codes for CASSPADRETQYF.